These 32 T cell receptor beta chains were sequenced from one sample in a study of shared clonotypes between healthy human individuals. The naive CD8 population came from CD45RO-negative cells selected for CCR7, without terminally differentiated effector memory CD45RA+ cells. The data were produced by immunoSEQ multiplex PCR, yet TCRdb's version contains in-frame clones alone and is incomplete. Of roughly 2,000,000 clones listed, about 95% were seen once; the top ten hold 1% to 1.5%. Sequencing input: naive CD8+ T cells sorted from blood. The origin of the receptors is a man between 18 and 35 years old in good health.

About this clone itself: Other DNA sequences of this sample code for an identical CDR3. The gene calls are TRBV27 and TRBJ2-2; the D gene could be TRBD1 or TRBD2 (5 bases each). CDR1 and CDR2 from the germline V gene are MNHEY and SMNVEV (reference sequence). V was shortened by 5 bases and J by 0 bases, with 10 bases between the two germline ends. The CDR3 extends over 15 amino acids. The chain's CDR3 is CASSPGTTNTGELFF. DNA of the CDR3: TGTGCCAGCAGTCCCGGGACGACGAACACCGGGGAGCTGTTTTTT.

A note on this clone: The sample has other DNA sequences that encode this CDR3 too. The chain uses TRBV5-5 and TRBJ2-7; no clear D gene. The V and J ends lost 2 bases and 4 bases respectively, with 13 bases between them. Germline V gene sequence: CDR1 SGHKS, CDR2 YYEKEE (reference sequence). The CDR3 has 14 amino acids. The CDR3 sequence: CASSFRASGYEQYF. The CDR3 DNA reads as TGTGCCAGCAGCTTTAGGGCCTCTGGTTACGAGCAGTACTTC.

The genes are TRBV4-3 and TRBJ2-1, with D perhaps TRBD2 (5 bases). This CDR3 contains 14 residues. The V gene's germline CDR1 is LGHNA and CDR2 YSLEER. Trimming pared 5 bases from V and 3 bases from J, leaving 11 bases between. CDR3 region: CASSYGINYNEQFF. As DNA, the CDR3 is TGCGCCAGCAGCTACGGGATCAACTACAATGAGCAGTTCTTC.

Note on this clone: Other DNA variants within this sample encode the same CDR3. V and J are TRBV6-1 and TRBJ1-3; maybe TRBD1 (5 bases). Germline CDR1 reads MNHNS; CDR2 reads SASEGT. Trimming removed 2 bases at V and 1 base at J, with 6 bases between. The CDR3 loop spans 14 amino acids. The CDR3 region has the DNA TGTGCCAGCAGTGAAACAGGTTCTGGAAACACCATATATTTT. Protein: CASSETGSGNTIYF.

The rearrangement joins TRBV27 to TRBJ1-3, with D hard to call. The V end lost 6 bases, the J end lost 0 bases, and 9 bases lay between the germline ends. The V gene's germline CDR1 is MNHEY and CDR2 SMNVEV (reference sequence). The length of the CDR3 is 14 residues. CDR3 protein: CASSFYSSGNTIYF. DNA for the CDR3: TGTGCCAGCAGCTTCTACAGCTCTGGAAACACCATATATTTT.

The chain is built from TRBV7-9 and TRBJ2-5, with TRBD2 matching 10 bases. Germline trimming cut 5 bases from V and 2 bases from J; bases unmatched to any gene: 17. Germline V CDR1 and CDR2: SEHNR, FQNEAQ (reference sequence). The CDR3 loop spans 19 amino acids. In DNA form, the CDR3 reads TGTGCCAGCAGCCAAGGGGTTGGGCTAGCGGGAGTTTATCAAGAGACCCAGTACTTC. Its protein is CASSQGVGLAGVYQETQYF. The full variable domain, its missing parts supplied by reference TRBV7-9 and TRBJ2-5, is DTGVSQNPRHKITKRGQNVTFRCDPISEHNRLYWYRQTLGQGPEFLTYFQNEAQLEKSRLLSDRFSAERPKGSFSTLEIQRTEQGDSAMYLCASSQGVGLAGVYQETQYFGPGTRLLVL.

Of note for this clone: Other DNA sequences in this specimen translate into the identical CDR3. The rearrangement joins TRBV27 to TRBJ1-1; 8 nucleotides agree with TRBD1. Germline V lookup: CDR1 MNHEY, CDR2 SMNVEV (reference sequence). CDR3 length: 16 residues. J was trimmed by 1 base and V by 5 bases; bases with no gene match: 9. This CDR3 is CASSLSAGTGNTEAFF. DNA of the CDR3: TGTGCCAGCAGTCTCTCAGCCGGGACAGGGAACACTGAAGCTTTCTTT.

About this clone itself: The junction and the germline gene differ at one end; a read error may be behind it. The chain carries TRBV4-3 and TRBJ2-7, with 10 bases fitting TRBD1. The CDR3 contains 13 residues. CDR1 is LGHNA and CDR2 is YSLEER in the germline V gene. CDR3 residues: CASSPFGQGGLVF. Here the CDR3 DNA reads TGCGCCAGCAGCCCCTTCGGACAGGGGGGCCTAGTGTTC.

V is TRBV27 and J is TRBJ1-1; 8 bases match TRBD1. This CDR3 contains 17 residues. Germline values: CDR1 MNHEY, CDR2 SMNVEV (reference sequence). The V and J ends lost 1 base and 4 bases, in that order; junction bases with no gene match: 11. DNA for the CDR3: TGTGCCAGCAGTTTATTAGCCCCCCAGGGGGCCAGCACTGAAGCTTTCTTT. Residues: CASSLLAPQGASTEAFF.

The V call is TRBV9, the J call TRBJ2-3, with TRBD2 identical over 14 bases. Germline assignment: CDR1 SGDLS and CDR2 YYNGEE. V gave up 4 bases and J gave up 0 bases; unmatched junction bases: 7. The CDR3 is made up of 18 amino acids. CDR3 DNA sequence: TGTGCCAGCAGCTCACGACTAGCGGGGGGGCATAGCACAGATACGCAGTATTTT. Protein sequence: CASSSRLAGGHSTDTQYF.

This sequence joins TRBV11-1 and TRBJ2-5, with D possibly TRBD2 on 6 matching bases. Trimming shortened V by 5 bases and J by 3 bases, and 10 bases separated the two germline ends. The germline V gene encodes CDR1 SGHAT and CDR2 FQDESV (reference sequence). This CDR3 comprises 13 residues. This CDR3 is CASSGDWEETQYF. DNA for the CDR3: TGTGCCAGCAGCGGGGACTGGGAAGAGACCCAGTACTTC.

This clone was recorded once. The rearrangement uses TRBV6-1 and TRBJ1-2; D gene unclear. Trimming took off 2 bases at V and 4 bases at J, with 14 bases between the two ends. Germline values: CDR1 MNHNS, CDR2 SASEGT. The CDR3 covers 15 residues. CDR3 amino acids: CASSELGIPLYGYTF. Here the CDR3 DNA reads TGTGCCAGCAGTGAATTGGGGATTCCCCTCTATGGCTACACCTTC.

The chain has TRBV11-2 and TRBJ2-7; D gene unclear. Deletions cut 0 bases from V and 5 bases from J, with 8 bases between. Germline loops: CDR1 SGHAT, CDR2 FQNNGV. The CDR3 runs 13 residues. In DNA, the CDR3 is TGTGCCAGCAGCTTAGACTCCGGCGACGAGCAGTACTTC. It translates to CASSLDSGDEQYF.

The genes are TRBV5-4 and TRBJ2-5, with 9 bases matching TRBD2. The CDR3 runs 15 residues. The V gene's germline CDR1 is SGHNT and CDR2 YYREEE (reference sequence). V dropped 4 bases and J dropped 14; count of bases not matched to a gene: 18. CDR3 amino acids: CASSQPLAGLGEVYF. CDR3 bases: TGTGCCAGCAGCCAACCCCTAGCGGGACTTGGGGAAGTTTACTTC.

The V call is TRBV7-9, the J call TRBJ2-7; 9 bases fit TRBD1. V gave up 3 bases and J gave up 1 base; unmatched junction bases: 7. There are 16 residues in the CDR3. CDR1 and CDR2 (germline): SEHNR, FQNEAQ (reference sequence). The CDR3 sequence is CASSFVTGTGSYEQYF. The CDR3 DNA sequence: TGTGCCAGCAGCTTTGTGACTGGGACAGGGTCCTACGAGCAGTACTTC.

The V and J genes are TRBV30 and TRBJ2-2; D unclear. The CDR3 has 13 residues. V was trimmed by 0 bases and J by 7 bases, leaving 9 bases between them. From germline, CDR1 is GTSNPN and CDR2 SVGIG (reference sequence). CDR3 region: CAWSVDFGGELFF. The CDR3 DNA follows: TGTGCCTGGAGTGTGGATTTTGGCGGGGAGCTGTTTTTT.

This clone was seen a single time. The sample has other DNA sequences that encode this CDR3 too. The chain links TRBV4-3 to TRBJ2-7; TRBD2 matches 8 bases. CDR3 length equals 14 residues. CDR1 and CDR2 from the germline V gene are LGHNA and YSLEER. The V and J ends lost 3 bases and 3 bases, in that order; junction bases with no gene match: 4. The CDR3 bases are TGCGCCAGCAGCCAGGGACTAGACAGCTACGAGCAGTACTTC. Encoded protein: CASSQGLDSYEQYF.

The chain has TRBV27 and TRBJ1-2; D gene uncertain. V gave up 6 bases and J gave up 0 bases, with 8 bases separating them. The CDR3 is 13 amino acids. Germline V gives CDR1 MNHEY, CDR2 SMNVEV (reference sequence). The CDR3 DNA reads TGTGCCAGCAGACCAGAGACTAACTATGGCTACACCTTC. This gives the protein CASRPETNYGYTF.

On this clone itself: In the same sample, other DNA sequences code for this CDR3. This rearrangement joins TRBV6-5 to TRBJ2-1, with TRBD2 matching 10 bases. CDR3 length: 15 residues. The germline CDR1 and CDR2 sequences are MNHEY and SVGAGI. V was pared by 3 bases and J by 3 bases, with 2 bases of the junction left unmatched. The DNA for the CDR3 is TGTGCCAGCAGTTATCTAGCGGGGGACTACAATGAGCAGTTCTTC. It encodes CASSYLAGDYNEQFF.

The rearrangement uses TRBV5-3 and TRBJ1-5, with D tentatively TRBD1 (6 bases). TRBV5-3 is treated as an ORF (open reading frame) with a function not yet certain. There are 14 residues in the CDR3. V was clipped by 7 bases and J by 4 bases, with 15 bases between them. CDR3 loop: CARGGARCNQPQHF. The CDR3 bases are TGTGCCAGAGGGGGGGCGCGGTGTAATCAGCCCCAGCATTTT.

The chain has TRBV5-1 and TRBJ2-5; 11 bases line up with TRBD1. Germline CDR1 and CDR2: SGHRS and YFSETQ. J was trimmed by 2 bases and V by 0 bases; bases with no gene match: 3. The CDR3 runs 16 residues. Written as DNA, the CDR3 is TGCGCCAGCAGCTTGGCGCGGGACAGGGGGCAAGAGACCCAGTACTTC. Its translation: CASSLARDRGQETQYF. The variable domain in full, with the rest retrieved from reference TRBV5-1 and TRBJ2-5, is KAGVTQTPRYLIKTRGQQVTLSCSPISGHRSVSWYQQTPGQGLQFLFEYFSETQRNKGNFPGRFSGRQFSNSRSEMNVSTLELGDSALYLCASSLARDRGQETQYFGPGTRLLVL.

The rearrangement joins TRBV4-1 to TRBJ1-1; D remains ambiguous. Trimming pared 3 bases from V and 5 bases from J, leaving 10 bases between. This CDR3 is 13 amino acids long. Germline V gene data show CDR1 as MGHRA and CDR2 as YSYEKL. The CDR3 is CASSHTLRTEAFF. The DNA of the CDR3 is TGCGCCAGCAGCCACACCTTGAGGACTGAAGCTTTCTTT.

V is TRBV30 and J is TRBJ1-1; D perhaps matches TRBD1 (6 bases). The CDR3 sequence is 14 residues long. Trimming cost V 1 base and J 1 base, with 10 bases left between them. Germline assignment: CDR1 GTSNPN and CDR2 SVGIG (reference sequence). CDR3 loop: CAWSGPGANTEAFF. CDR3 in DNA: TGTGCCTGGAGTGGCCCGGGGGCGAACACTGAAGCTTTCTTT.

The CDR3 spells CASSFRPGLADPGELFF. CDR3 nucleotide sequence: TGTGCCAGCAGCTTTCGTCCGGGACTAGCGGACCCCGGGGAGCTGTTTTTT. The chain joins TRBV5-6 to TRBJ2-2; 11 bases match TRBD2. With 2 bases clipped from V and 6 bases from J, the junction kept 9 bases outside the gene matches. The CDR3 runs 17 residues. Germline CDR1 reads SGHDT; CDR2 reads YYEEEE.

The gene calls are TRBV18 and TRBJ2-5; the D gene is possibly TRBD2 (5 bases). CDR3 length: 15 residues. CDR1 KGHSH and CDR2 LQKENI come from the germline V gene. V was trimmed by 5 bases and J by 4 bases, leaving 17 bases between them. The CDR3 DNA reads as TGTGCCAGCTCATCCGATGGACTGTCGGTAGAGACCCAGTACTTC. This codes for CASSSDGLSVETQYF.

The chain employs TRBV28 and TRBJ2-3; weak D call: TRBD1 (7 bases). The length of the CDR3 is 17 residues. Germline V gives CDR1 MDHEN, CDR2 SYDVKM. V lost 5 bases and J lost 3, with 21 bases in between. In nucleotides, the CDR3 is TGTGCCAGCAGTAACCTGGAAGGGGCAGGGGGGACAGATACGCAGTATTTT. It encodes CASSNLEGAGGTDTQYF. The full variable domain, completed using reference TRBV28 and TRBJ2-3, is DVKVTQSSRYLVKRTGEKVFLECVQDMDHENMFWYRQDPGLGLRLIYFSYDVKMKEKGDIPEGYSVSREKKERFSLILESASTNQTSMYLCASSNLEGAGGTDTQYFGPGTRLTVL.

The table lists this clone with a count of one. This rearrangement joins TRBV27 to TRBJ2-2; possibly TRBD1 for D (5 bases). Germline CDR1 MNHEY, CDR2 SMNVEV (reference sequence). Trimming shortened V by 8 bases and J by 0 bases, and 10 bases separated the two germline ends. This CDR3 is 14 amino acids long. The CDR3 is CASSWTSNTGELFF. The CDR3 DNA follows: TGTGCCAGCTCCTGGACATCGAACACCGGGGAGCTGTTTTTT.

The chain combines TRBV2 with TRBJ2-5; a possible D gene is TRBD2 (6 bases). Per the germline V gene, CDR1 is SNHLY and CDR2 is FYNNEI. This CDR3 is 13 amino acids long. The ends were cut back, 7 bases at V and 5 bases at J, with 14 bases in the middle. The CDR3 DNA reads as TGTGCCAGCACAGACCTAGCGCAGGAGACCCAGTACTTC. Residues: CASTDLAQETQYF.

The chain employs TRBV11-2 and TRBJ2-7; D is ambiguous. V lost 2 bases to trimming and J lost 4 bases, with 15 bases between them. CDR1 and CDR2 (germline): SGHAT, FQNNGV. This CDR3 contains 15 residues. The CDR3 here is CASSLSPPGRYEQYF. The CDR3 region has the DNA TGTGCCAGCAGCTTATCCCCCCCGGGTAGGTACGAGCAGTACTTC.

This chain uses TRBV5-1 with TRBJ1-2; D gene uncertain. V dropped 0 bases and J dropped 5 bases, with 8 bases sitting between them. Germline V lookup: CDR1 SGHRS, CDR2 YFSETQ. The CDR3 runs 13 residues. CDR3 amino acids: CASSLDGIYGYTF. In DNA form, the CDR3 reads TGCGCCAGCAGCTTGGACGGAATTTATGGCTACACCTTC.

J is TRBJ2-7 and V is TRBV29-1, with TRBD1 as a possible D gene (5 bases). Looked up from germline, CDR1 is SQVTM and CDR2 is ANQGSEA. V dropped 6 bases and J dropped 2 bases, with 14 bases sitting between them. CDR3 length: 13 amino acids. CDR3 sequence reads: CSVARTDTYEQYF. CDR3 DNA sequence: TGCAGCGTGGCCAGGACGGACACCTACGAGCAGTACTTC.

With respect to this clone: Other DNA sequences of this sample code for an identical CDR3. The genes are TRBV27 and TRBJ2-7, with 8 bases lining up with TRBD1. Germline CDR1 and CDR2: MNHEY and SMNVEV (reference sequence). The J segment lost 1 base and the V segment lost 0 bases, leaving 5 bases of the junction unmatched. The CDR3 is 16 residues long. The CDR3 DNA follows: TGTGCCAGCAGTTTATCGAGGGGGACAGGATCCTACGAGCAGTACTTC. The encoded protein is CASSLSRGTGSYEQYF.